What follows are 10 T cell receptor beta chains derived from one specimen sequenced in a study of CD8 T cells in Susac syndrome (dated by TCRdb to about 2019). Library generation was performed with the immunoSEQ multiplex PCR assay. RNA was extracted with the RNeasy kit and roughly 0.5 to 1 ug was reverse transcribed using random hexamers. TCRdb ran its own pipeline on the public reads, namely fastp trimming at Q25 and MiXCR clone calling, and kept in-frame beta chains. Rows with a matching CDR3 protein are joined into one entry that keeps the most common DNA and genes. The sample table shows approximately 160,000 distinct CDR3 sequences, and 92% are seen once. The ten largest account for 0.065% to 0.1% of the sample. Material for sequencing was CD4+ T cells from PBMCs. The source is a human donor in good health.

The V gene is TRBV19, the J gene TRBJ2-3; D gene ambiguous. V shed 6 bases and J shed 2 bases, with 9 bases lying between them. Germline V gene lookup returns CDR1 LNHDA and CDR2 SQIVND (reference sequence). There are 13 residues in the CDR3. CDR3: CASSSSPTDTQYF. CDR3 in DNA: TGTGCCAGTAGCAGTTCTCCCACAGATACGCAGTATTTT. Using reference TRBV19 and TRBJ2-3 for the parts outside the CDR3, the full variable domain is DGGITQSPKYLFRKEGQNVTLSCEQNLNHDAMYWYRQDPGQGLRLIYYSQIVNDFQKGDIAEGYSVSREKKESFPLTVTSAQKNPTAFYLCASSSSPTDTQYFGPGTRLTVL.

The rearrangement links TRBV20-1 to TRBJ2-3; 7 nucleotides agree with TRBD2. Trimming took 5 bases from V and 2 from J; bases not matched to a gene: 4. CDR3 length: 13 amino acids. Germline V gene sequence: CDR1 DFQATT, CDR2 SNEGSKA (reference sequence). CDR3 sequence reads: CSAPGLTTDTQYF. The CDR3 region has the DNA TGCAGTGCTCCGGGACTAACCACAGATACGCAGTATTTT.

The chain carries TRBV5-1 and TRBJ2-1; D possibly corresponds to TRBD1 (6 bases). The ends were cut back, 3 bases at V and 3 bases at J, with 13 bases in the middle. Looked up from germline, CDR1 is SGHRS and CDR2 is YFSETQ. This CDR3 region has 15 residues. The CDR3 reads CASSSSRDNYNEQFF. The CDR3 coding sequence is TGCGCCAGCAGCTCGAGCCGGGACAACTACAATGAGCAGTTCTTC.

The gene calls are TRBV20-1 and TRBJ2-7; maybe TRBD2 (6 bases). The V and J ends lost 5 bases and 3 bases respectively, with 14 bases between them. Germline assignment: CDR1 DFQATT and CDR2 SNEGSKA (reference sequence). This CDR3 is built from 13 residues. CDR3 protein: CSAPSEGDYEQYF. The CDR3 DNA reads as TGCAGTGCTCCCTCGGAGGGAGACTACGAGCAGTACTTC.

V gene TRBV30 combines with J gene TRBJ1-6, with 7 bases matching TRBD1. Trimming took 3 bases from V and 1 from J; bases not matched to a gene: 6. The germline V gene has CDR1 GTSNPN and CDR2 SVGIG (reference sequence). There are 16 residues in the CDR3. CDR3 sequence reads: CAWRLTGKSYNSPLHF. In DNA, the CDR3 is TGTGCCTGGAGGCTGACAGGGAAGTCCTATAATTCACCCCTCCACTTT.

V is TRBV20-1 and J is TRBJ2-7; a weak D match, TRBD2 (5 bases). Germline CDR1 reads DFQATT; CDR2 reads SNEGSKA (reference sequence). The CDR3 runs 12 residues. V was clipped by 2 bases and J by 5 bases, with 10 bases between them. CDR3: CSARRQEDEQYF. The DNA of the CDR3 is TGCAGTGCTAGACGTCAGGAGGACGAGCAGTACTTC.

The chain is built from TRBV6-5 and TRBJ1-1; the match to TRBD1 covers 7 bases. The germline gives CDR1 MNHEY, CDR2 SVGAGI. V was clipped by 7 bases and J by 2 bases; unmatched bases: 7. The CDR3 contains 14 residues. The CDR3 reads CASIPRQGNTEAFF. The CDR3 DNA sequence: TGTGCCAGCATTCCCCGACAGGGTAACACTGAAGCTTTCTTT.

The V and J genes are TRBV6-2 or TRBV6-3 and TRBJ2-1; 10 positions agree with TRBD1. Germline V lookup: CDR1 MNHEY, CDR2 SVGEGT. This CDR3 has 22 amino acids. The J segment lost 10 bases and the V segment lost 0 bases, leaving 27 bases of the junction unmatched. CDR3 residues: CASSYSPFDRGHSPYDRPEQFF. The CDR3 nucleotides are TGTGCCAGCAGTTACTCACCTTTCGACAGGGGGCATTCTCCCTATGACCGACCGGAGCAGTTCTTC.

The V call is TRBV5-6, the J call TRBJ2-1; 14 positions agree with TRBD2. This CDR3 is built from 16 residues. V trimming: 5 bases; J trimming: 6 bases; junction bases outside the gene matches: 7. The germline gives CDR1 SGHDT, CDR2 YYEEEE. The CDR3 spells CASRYPGTSGSNEQFF. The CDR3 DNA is TGTGCCAGCAGGTACCCTGGGACTAGCGGGAGCAATGAGCAGTTCTTC.

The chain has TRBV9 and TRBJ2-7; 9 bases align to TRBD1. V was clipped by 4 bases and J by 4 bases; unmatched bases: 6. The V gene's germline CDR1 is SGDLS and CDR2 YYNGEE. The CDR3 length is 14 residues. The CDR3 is CASSRGTGIYEQYF. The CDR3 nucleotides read TGTGCCAGCAGCCGCGGGACAGGGATTTACGAGCAGTACTTC.